The rows below give T cell receptor beta chains drawn from one sample of a study of Ad26.COV2.S vaccination and SARS-CoV-2 variants. The assay was immunoSEQ multiplex PCR, and TCRdb's table has in-frame clones only and misses some. The sample carries around 350,000 clones, about 85% recorded once. Source: peripheral blood, taken in a trial of Ad26.COV2.S vaccine versus placebo. The receptors come from a person between 18 and 65 years old who received the Ad26.COV2.S COVID-19 vaccine or a placebo. CDR3s include the opening cysteine and the closing phenylalanine or tryptophan. D genes are given only for firm matches. Some rows mark clone size as missing; the rest say once, few, many or name a class of expanded clone.

J | size | D | V | DNA | CDR3
TRBJ2-7 | NA | TRBD1 | TRBV27 | TGTGCCAGCAGGCTCGGGACAGGGGGGCGCGAGCAGTACTTC | CASRLGTGGREQYF
TRBJ1-1 | NA | NA | TRBV2 | TGTGCCAGCAGTGAAGGGTGGGGCTCGACGGAAGCTTTCTTT | CASSEGWGSTEAFF
TRBJ2-7 | NA | NA | TRBV7-2 | TGTGCCAGCACTTCCTATGATCGCGACGAGCAGTACTTC | CASTSYDRDEQYF
TRBJ2-7 | NA | NA | TRBV10-3 | TGTGCCATCAGTGATCCGGACACAGGGAATGAGCAGTACTTC | CAISDPDTGNEQYF
TRBJ1-1 | NA | NA | TRBV28 | TGTGCCAGCAGTTTACAGGCGGATCACTGGCCTGAAGCTTTCTTT | CASSLQADHWPEAFF
TRBJ2-1 | NA | NA | TRBV28 | TGTGCCAGCAGTCCCCCCGGCGGGGCGTTGTATGAGCAGTTCTTC | CASSPPGGALYEQFF
TRBJ2-3 | NA | NA | TRBV4-1 | TGCGCCAGCAGCCAAGCCGGACCCCCCTATAGCACAGATACGCAGTATTTT | CASSQAGPPYSTDTQYF
TRBJ1-1 | NA | TRBD1 | TRBV11-2 | TGTGCCAGCAGCTCAGGGACAGGGGGCACTGAAGCTTTCTTT | CASSSGTGGTEAFF
TRBJ2-5 | many | TRBD2 | TRBV5-4 | TGTGCCAGCGGGAGGGCCGAGACCCAGTACTTC | CASGRAETQYF
TRBJ2-1 | NA | TRBD2 | TRBV3-1/TRBV3-2 | TGTGCCAGCAGCCAAGGGCTAGCGGGGTACAATGAGCAGTTCTTC | CASSQGLAGYNEQFF
TRBJ1-4 | NA | TRBD1 | TRBV5-1 | TGCGCCAGCGGGATCAGGGGGCTTGAGGAAAAACTGTTTTTT | CASGIRGLEEKLFF
TRBJ1-1 | NA | TRBD1 | TRBV7-9 | TGTGCCAGTAACAAAATCCGGGACAGTCAAACTGAAGCTTTCTTT | CASNKIRDSQTEAFF
TRBJ1-4 | NA | NA | TRBV28 | TGTGCCAGCAGTTTTAGGCATGCAACTAATGAAAAACTGTTTTTT | CASSFRHATNEKLFF
TRBJ1-5 | NA | TRBD1 | TRBV7-2 | TGTGCCAGCAGCTTCAGGGGACAGATAAATCAGCCCCAGCATTTT | CASSFRGQINQPQHF
TRBJ1-2 | once | NA | TRBV18 | TGTGCCAGCTCACCACTATATTCATTGGGGGGCTACACCTTC | CASSPLYSLGGYTF
TRBJ2-5 | NA | NA | TRBV7-7 | TGTGCTAGCAGCTTAGGGGGGGACAGACAAGAGACCCAGTACTTC | CASSLGGDRQETQYF
TRBJ2-7 | NA | NA | TRBV4-3 | TGCGCCAGCAGCCAAGATTTAGCTCCCGACTACGAGCAGTACTTC | CASSQDLAPDYEQYF
TRBJ2-1 | NA | NA | TRBV4-1 | TGCGCCAGCAGCCAATCCGACAGCTACAATGAGCAGTTCTTC | CASSQSDSYNEQFF
TRBJ1-1 | NA | NA | TRBV5-4 | TGTGCCAGCAGCCTTAAAACAGGGAAAGCTTTCTTT | CASSLKTGKAFF
TRBJ2-1 | few | NA | TRBV9 | TGTGCCAGCAGCGTAGACCGGTCGGGCGTCAGTATTCGTTCCTACAATGAGCAGTTCTTC | CASSVDRSGVSIRSYNEQFF
TRBJ1-2 | NA | NA | TRBV6-1 | TGTGCCAGCAGTGAAAATGTGGACAGACAACATGGCTACACCTTC | CASSENVDRQHGYTF
TRBJ2-1 | NA | NA | TRBV9 | TGTGCCAGCAGCGTAGTTCTGAGCTCCTACAATGAGCAGTTCTTC | CASSVVLSSYNEQFF
TRBJ2-7 | once | TRBD2 | TRBV27 | TGTGCCAGCAGTCAGGGGACTAGCGGCTCCCTCGAGCAGTACTTC | CASSQGTSGSLEQYF
TRBJ1-5 | NA | NA | TRBV30 | TGTGCCTGGAGTTTTCCGGCGGTTAATCAGCCCCAGCATTTT | CAWSFPAVNQPQHF
TRBJ1-2 | NA | NA | TRBV9 | TGTGCCAGCAGCGTAGCCCGTACCTGGGGCTACACCTTC | CASSVARTWGYTF
TRBJ1-5 | NA | NA | TRBV21-1 | TGTGCCAGCAGCAAAAGGGGTGGCAGCCGAAGATTTAGACGAAACAATCAGCCCCAGCATTTT | CASSKRGGSRRFRRNNQPQHF
TRBJ2-2 | once | TRBD2 | TRBV9 | TGTGCCAGCAGCGTCAGTCTAGCGGGAAACACCGGGGAGCTGTTTTTT | CASSVSLAGNTGELFF
TRBJ2-2 | NA | NA | TRBV7-2 | TGTGCCAGCAGCTTATTCGAATTAGCGAACACCGGGGAGCTGTTTTTT | CASSLFELANTGELFF
TRBJ1-4 | NA | NA | TRBV29-1 | TGCAGCGTGAAGGGACGGTTTAATGAAAAACTGTTTTTT | CSVKGRFNEKLFF
TRBJ2-7 | NA | NA | TRBV11-2 | TGTGCCACTTCTTGGGAAATGGCCTACGAGCAGTACTTC | CATSWEMAYEQYF
TRBJ1-5 | NA | NA | TRBV20-1 | TGCAGTGCTAGTACCGGGACGGTAGATCAGCCCCAGCATTTT | CSASTGTVDQPQHF
TRBJ2-5 | NA | NA | TRBV7-9 | TGTGCCAGCAGCTTGCTCACCGAACCAGGGTTGCGGGAAGAGACCCAGTACTTC | CASSLLTEPGLREETQYF
TRBJ2-4 | NA | NA | TRBV5-1 | TGCGCCAGCAGTGAACTCCTGACGGCCGAAAAACGAGCCAAAAACATTCAGTACTTC | CASSELLTAEKRAKNIQYF
TRBJ2-5 | NA | TRBD2 | TRBV5-6 | TGTGCCAGCAGAACCGGGACTAGCGCTGAAGAGACCCAGTACTTC | CASRTGTSAEETQYF
TRBJ2-1 | NA | TRBD2 | TRBV11-2 | TGTGCCAGCAGCCTCAATAGCGGGATCGATGAGCAGTTCTTC | CASSLNSGIDEQFF
TRBJ2-2 | NA | NA | TRBV28 | TGTGCCAGCAGTTTAGCCGGCACCGGGGAGCTGTTTTTT | CASSLAGTGELFF
TRBJ2-2 | NA | TRBD1 | TRBV30 | TGTGCCTGGGACCCCTACAGGGGTCTCTCCACCGGGGAGCTGTTTTTT | CAWDPYRGLSTGELFF
TRBJ2-5 | NA | TRBD2 | TRBV7-2 | TGTGCCAGCAGCTTAGTGGGGCGGGGGGCCCAAGAGACCCAGTACTTC | CASSLVGRGAQETQYF
TRBJ2-5 | NA | NA | TRBV11-2 | TGTGCCAGCAGCTCCCTGGAGGGGCAAGAGACCCAGTACTTC | CASSSLEGQETQYF
TRBJ1-1 | NA | NA | TRBV7-9 | TGTGCCAGCAGCCCAAGCTGGGGGCCGAACACTGAAGCTTTCTTT | CASSPSWGPNTEAFF
TRBJ2-6 | NA | TRBD1 | TRBV5-6 | TGTGCCAGCAGCTTATGGACAGGGGGCGCTGGGGCCAACGTCCTGACTTTC | CASSLWTGGAGANVLTF
TRBJ2-7 | once | TRBD2 | TRBV28 | TGTGCCAGCATAAGCGGGAGTCGTTGGGAGCAGTACTTC | CASISGSRWEQYF
TRBJ2-1 | NA | TRBD1 | TRBV5-4 | TGTGCCAGCAGCTCACAGGGGACCTCCTACAATGAGCAGTTCTTC | CASSSQGTSYNEQFF
TRBJ2-2 | NA | NA | TRBV4-3 | TGCGCCAGCAGCCAAGATCTGGGGCGGACCGGGGAGCTGTTTTTT | CASSQDLGRTGELFF
TRBJ2-7 | NA | TRBD1 | TRBV19 | TGTGCCAGTAGTATCCAGGACAGGGGGAGTTACGAGCAGTACTTC | CASSIQDRGSYEQYF
TRBJ2-7 | NA | NA | TRBV9 | TGTGCCAGCAGCGTAGACCGATCTCCCTACGAGCAGTACTTC | CASSVDRSPYEQYF
TRBJ1-2 | NA | NA | TRBV6-1 | TGTGCCAGCAGTGAAGCGGGGTTACACTATGGCTACACCTTC | CASSEAGLHYGYTF
TRBJ1-1 | once | NA | TRBV2 | TGTGCCAGCAGTGTAGGGATGAACACTGAAGCTTTCTTT | CASSVGMNTEAFF
TRBJ2-7 | NA | NA | TRBV10-2 | TGCGCCAGCAGCGAGGCCGCGTACGAGCAGTACTTC | CASSEAAYEQYF
TRBJ1-1 | NA | TRBD1 | TRBV11-2 | TGTGCCAGCAGCTTAGGGTTGGGTGGACAGGCCCGTGAAGCTTTCTTT | CASSLGLGGQAREAFF
TRBJ1-1 | NA | NA | TRBV7-2 | TGTGCCAGCAGCGCCGAGATGAACACTGAAGCTTTCTTT | CASSAEMNTEAFF
TRBJ1-1 | NA | NA | TRBV21-1 | TGTGCCAGCAATCTAAGGGCTGTGGCTTTCTTT | CASNLRAVAFF
TRBJ2-5 | NA | NA | TRBV9 | TGTGCCAGCAGCCTCGACATGACTTTTGAGACCCAGTACTTC | CASSLDMTFETQYF
TRBJ2-2 | once | NA | TRBV25-1 | TGTGCCAGCAGTGAGCATTTCCGAGAGCGGGGGGAGCTGTTTTTT | CASSEHFRERGELFF